These 20 T cell receptor beta chains share one sample of origin, sequenced in a study of CD8+ T cells in alopecia areata. cDNA reverse transcribed from extracted RNA served as the sequencing template. TCRdb's table, derived via immunoSEQ multiplex PCR, lists solely in-frame clones and lacks some. The table includes fewer than 150,000 clones, 35% to 40% detected once. What was sequenced was CD4+ T cells sorted from blood. These receptors were taken from a human donor with alopecia areata.

The chain recombines TRBV11-2 with TRBJ2-5, with D possibly matching TRBD1 (7 bases). The CDR3 consists of 16 residues. Germline V gene data show CDR1 as SGHAT and CDR2 as FQNNGV. V lost 3 bases, J lost 5 bases, and 19 bases lay in between. In DNA form, the CDR3 reads TGTGCCAGCAGCTTTCTAGGGGGCGTCAGCGGGGAGACCCAGTACTTC. Its protein is CASSFLGGVSGETQYF.

The chain joins TRBV29-1 to TRBJ1-1; D not resolved. V lost 2 bases and J 3 bases, leaving 7 bases between the germline ends. The length of the CDR3 is 12 residues. Germline V gives CDR1 SQVTM, CDR2 ANQGSEA. CDR3 bases: TGCAGCGTTGAACGGTTGGACACTGAAGCTTTCTTT. Translated, it gives CSVERLDTEAFF.

This clone was detected a few times. The CDR3 spells CASSSTGSGRANEQFF. CDR3 coding DNA: TGCGCCAGCAGCTCGACAGGTAGCGGGAGGGCCAATGAGCAGTTCTTC. The J gene is TRBJ2-1, the V gene TRBV4-3, with 11 positions matching TRBD2. CDR3 length: 16 amino acids. V was pared by 5 bases and J by 6 bases, with 9 bases of the junction left unmatched. Germline CDR1 reads LGHNA; CDR2 reads YSLEER.

This rearrangement joins TRBV6-5 to TRBJ2-1, with 9 positions matching TRBD1. The CDR3 runs to 13 residues. Germline V gene lookup returns CDR1 MNHEY and CDR2 SVGAGI. The trim removed 6 bases at V and 12 bases at J, leaving 9 bases unmatched. Here the CDR3 reads CASRTGDRVRQFF. As DNA, the CDR3 is TGTGCCAGCAGAACGGGGGACAGGGTAAGGCAGTTCTTC.

Only a few counts were recorded for this clone. The chain joins TRBV30 to TRBJ2-7; no reliable D call. The germline gives CDR1 GTSNPN, CDR2 SVGIG (reference sequence). The CDR3 is 14 residues long. The V and J ends lost 0 bases and 4 bases respectively, with 13 bases between them. CDR3 DNA: TGTGCCTGGAGTGTAAATGAGGAGTCGTACGAGCAGTACTTC. This sequence encodes CAWSVNEESYEQYF.

This chain joins TRBV19 and TRBJ2-2; TRBD1 matches at 7 bases. V lost 6 bases to trimming and J lost 2 bases; unmatched junction nucleotides: 3. Germline assignment: CDR1 LNHDA and CDR2 SQIVND (reference sequence). The CDR3 is 14 residues long. The CDR3 coding sequence is TGTGCCAGTAGGGGGACAGTAAACACCGGGGAGCTGTTTTTT. Protein sequence: CASRGTVNTGELFF.

The J gene is TRBJ1-2, the V gene TRBV2; D is undetermined. V was trimmed by 10 bases and J by 4 bases, leaving 19 bases between them. CDR3 size: 14 residues. Germline V lookup: CDR1 SNHLY, CDR2 FYNNEI. CDR3 coding DNA: TGTGCCACGGCAGAAATACGGTCCACCTATGGCTACACCTTC. Translating gives CATAEIRSTYGYTF.

The CDR3 here is CAWSVGYTSSYNEQFF. DNA for the CDR3: TGTGCCTGGAGTGTAGGCTACACTAGCTCCTACAATGAGCAGTTCTTC. This rearrangement joins TRBV30 to TRBJ2-1, with a weak D call TRBD2 (5 bases). This CDR3 has 16 residues. Trimming stripped 0 bases from V and 0 bases from J, with 12 bases between. Germline values: CDR1 GTSNPN, CDR2 SVGIG (reference sequence).

This clone has a handful of counts. The chain couples TRBV29-1 to TRBJ1-1, with D uncertain. CDR3 length: 13 amino acids. Trimming stripped 8 bases from V and 0 bases from J, with 13 bases between. CDR1 is SQVTM, CDR2 ANQGSEA, per germline. The CDR3 DNA reads TGCAGCTCTTGCGGCCAGTTGAACACTGAAGCTTTCTTT. Translated, it gives CSSCGQLNTEAFF.

The rearrangement joins TRBV7-9 to TRBJ2-7; D unresolved. From germline, CDR1 is SEHNR and CDR2 FQNEAQ (reference sequence). The CDR3 has 13 residues. V was trimmed by 5 bases and J by 5 bases, leaving 13 bases between them. Written as DNA, the CDR3 is TGTGCCAGCAGCCCCGAGCTCCCCCACGAGCAGTACTTC. It yields the protein CASSPELPHEQYF.

The rearrangement joins TRBV6-5 to TRBJ2-7; 11 nucleotides align to TRBD2. V dropped 6 bases and J dropped 9; count of bases not matched to a gene: 7. CDR3 length equals 13 residues. Germline CDR1 reads MNHEY; CDR2 reads SVGAGI. The CDR3 spells CASSPGLAVWQYF. DNA for the CDR3: TGTGCCAGCAGCCCGGGACTAGCGGTCTGGCAGTACTTC.

This clone was recorded a few times. This chain links TRBV23-1 with TRBJ1-6; 9 positions agree with TRBD1. TRBV23-1 is marked as an open reading frame, function uncertain. The CDR3 spans 20 residues. The trim removed 2 bases at V and 6 bases at J, leaving 17 bases unmatched. CDR3 sequence reads: CASSQDATGPTGGFNSPLHF. CDR3 sequence (DNA): TGCGCCAGCAGTCAAGACGCGACGGGGCCGACAGGGGGGTTTAATTCACCCCTCCACTTT.

The chain employs TRBV18 and TRBJ1-2; D unclear. Between the trimmed V and J ends, which lost 3 bases and 8 bases, there was a span of 13 bases. CDR1 is KGHSH, CDR2 LQKENI, per germline. The CDR3 runs 13 residues. The CDR3 sequence: CASSPGEIQGYTF. The DNA for the CDR3 is TGTGCCAGCTCACCGGGAGAAATCCAAGGCTACACCTTC. The whole variable domain, remainder taken from reference TRBV18 and TRBJ1-2, is NAGVMQNPRHLVRRRGQEARLRCSPMKGHSHVYWYRQLPEEGLKFMVYLQKENIIDESGMPKERFSAEFPKEGPSILRIQQVVRGDSAAYFCASSPGEIQGYTFGSGTRLTVV.

The rearrangement joins TRBV29-1 to TRBJ2-3, with a tentative D call TRBD1 (6 bases). CDR1 and CDR2 (germline): SQVTM, ANQGSEA. V gave up 2 bases and J gave up 3 bases, with 9 bases separating them. This CDR3 spans 13 amino acids. The CDR3 region is CSVERGWTDTQYF. The CDR3 bases are TGCAGCGTTGAAAGGGGGTGGACAGATACGCAGTATTTT.

The chain employs TRBV5-6 and TRBJ2-1; D is unresolved. The germline V gene has CDR1 SGHDT and CDR2 YYEEEE. This CDR3 is built from 13 residues. The V gene lost 2 bases and the J gene lost 13 bases, with 16 bases spanning the gap. The DNA of the CDR3 is TGTGCCAGCAGCTTAGCGTCGGCCAGTTTTCAGTTCTTC. As protein: CASSLASASFQFF.

The genes are TRBV18 and TRBJ2-7, with D perhaps TRBD1 (5 bases). Germline loops: CDR1 KGHSH, CDR2 LQKENI. V lost 3 bases and J 7 bases, leaving 10 bases between the germline ends. CDR3 length: 12 residues. CDR3 nucleotides: TGTGCCAGCTCACCGGGCAGGGAAGAGCAGTACTTC. Translated: CASSPGREEQYF.

This clone was detected once. The CDR3 DNA sequence: TGCGCCAGCAGCTTGGCGGCTAGCGGGACCAATCCAACAGATACGCAGTATTTT. This translates into CASSLAASGTNPTDTQYF. The chain is built from TRBV5-1 and TRBJ2-3, with 9 bases aligning to TRBD2. The trim removed 0 bases at V and 3 bases at J, leaving 11 bases unmatched. This CDR3 comprises 18 residues. Germline CDR1 SGHRS, CDR2 YFSETQ.

This chain uses TRBV9 with TRBJ1-1; D is uncertain. The CDR3 spans 16 residues. V lost 1 base, J lost 1 base, and 14 bases lay in between. From germline, CDR1 is SGDLS and CDR2 YYNGEE. The CDR3 DNA follows: TGTGCCAGCAGCGTAATCACCGGTCAGGAGAACACTGAAGCTTTCTTT. It specifies CASSVITGQENTEAFF. Full variable domain (remainder filled in from reference TRBV9 and TRBJ1-1): DSGVTQTPKHLITATGQRVTLRCSPRSGDLSVYWYQQSLDQGLQFLIQYYNGEERAKGNILERFSAQQFPDLHSELNLSSLELGDSALYFCASSVITGQENTEAFFGQGTRLTVV.

There are a few counts of this clone. The rearrangement uses TRBV29-1 and TRBJ2-7; D may be TRBD2 (5 bases). The germline V gene encodes CDR1 SQVTM and CDR2 ANQGSEA. V lost 6 bases and J lost 6, with 15 bases in between. The CDR3 totals 12 residues. The CDR3 is CSVAGPSGEQYF. For the CDR3, the DNA is TGCAGCGTCGCGGGCCCATCCGGCGAGCAGTACTTC.

The chain uses TRBV14 and TRBJ2-3; D may be TRBD2 (5 bases). The CDR3 is 16 residues long. The germline V and J ends were trimmed by 1 base and 10 bases, with 21 bases remaining between them. Germline lookup yields CDR1 SGHDN and CDR2 FVKESK. The CDR3, as DNA: TGTGCCAGCAGCCAAGTACTCTCCAAAGGGAGTAGTGCGCAGTATTTT. Its translation is CASSQVLSKGSSAQYF.